This T cell receptor beta chain was identified during a study of blood T cell repertoires in COVID-19. For the study at large: The study drew acute and convalescent COVID-19 samples from the United States, Italy and Spain. Sample material is recorded as cDNA or gDNA derived from T cells, B-cell-depleted T cells, or PBMCs.

Original handling: The authors estimated nucleated cell counts from reference gene primer amplification. Sequenced by immunoSEQ multiplex PCR; TCRdb stores in-frame clones only, minus some. That table supplies the V and J calls and clone size; D and trimming were determined from the DNA. The repertoire holds around 230,000 clones, 80% to 90% seen once, with about 2.2% in the top ten. Unmatched junction bases numbered 11, after V lost 4 bases and J lost 0 bases. Germline lookup yields CDR1 SGHRS and CDR2 YFSETQ. CDR3 length equals 19 residues. The receptor was isolated from a man between 25 and 39 years old who had recovered from COVID-19. The V and J genes are TRBV5-1 and TRBJ1-4; 11 bases fit TRBD1. Input material: peripheral blood. The CDR3 DNA sequence: TGCGCCAGCAGCCCCACTCCGGGACAGGGGGATCCAACTAATGAAAAACTGTTTTTT. It specifies CASSPTPGQGDPTNEKLFF.